The rows below give T cell receptor beta chains drawn from one sample of a study of T-cell memory formation after mild COVID-19. TCRdb redid the calling of the 5' RACE reads with MiXCR, one entry per CDR3 protein. The sample includes 95,000 to 110,000 distinct CDR3 sequences, roughly 14% of them seen just once. Specimen: PBMCs or a T cell subset sorted from them (not recorded which). Receptors were obtained from a man younger than 30 who had mild COVID-19 (a few samples of this study predate the infection). Cell type and time point are not known. Both conserved end residues are part of each CDR3. Each record gives: V gene, D gene, J gene, clone size, CDR3 protein, CDR3 DNA. A D gene is named only where the DNA matches it firmly. Clone size is given for some rows only: seen once, a few or many times, or a class if the clone is expanded.

TRBV4-3,TRBD1,TRBJ2-3,-,CASSPGQGPDTQYF,TGCGCCAGCAGCCCGGGACAGGGTCCAGATACGCAGTATTTT
TRBV19,-,TRBJ2-2,-,CASHRGGTGELFF,TGTGCCAGTCACAGGGGGGGTACCGGGGAGCTGTTTTTT
TRBV7-6,-,TRBJ2-7,few,CASSFSVSSFPYEQYF,TGTGCCAGCAGCTTTAGTGTTAGTTCCTTTCCCTACGAGCAGTACTTC
TRBV7-2,-,TRBJ1-5,-,CASSLGLQPQHF,TGTGCCAGCAGCTTAGGGCTCCAGCCCCAGCATTTT
TRBV28,-,TRBJ1-3,-,CASSFSGWGNTIYF,TGTGCCAGCAGTTTTTCGGGGTGGGGAAACACCATATATTTT
TRBV29-1,-,TRBJ1-1,-,CSVEARRATEAFF,TGCAGCGTTGAGGCCCGGAGGGCCACTGAAGCTTTCTTT
TRBV9,-,TRBJ2-1,-,CASSAEVNEQFF,TGTGCCAGCAGCGCCGAAGTTAATGAGCAGTTCTTC
TRBV13,-,TRBJ1-1,-,CASSLRFRTENTEAFF,TGTGCCAGCAGCTTACGCTTTCGGACAGAGAACACTGAAGCTTTCTTT
TRBV7-9,-,TRBJ2-5,-,CASSLVNSQETQYF,TGTGCCAGCAGCTTAGTTAACAGCCAAGAGACCCAGTACTTC
TRBV14,TRBD2,TRBJ2-1,many,CASGGLYNEQFF,TGTGCCTCGGGGGGACTATACAATGAGCAGTTCTTC
TRBV7-8,-,TRBJ2-2,few,CASSLFSGVGTGELFF,TGTGCCAGCAGCTTATTTTCTGGGGTGGGGACCGGGGAGCTGTTTTTT
TRBV7-9,-,TRBJ1-5,few,CASSLENQPQHF,TGTGCCAGCAGCTTGGAAAATCAGCCCCAGCATTTT
TRBV5-1,-,TRBJ2-1,few,CASSLGVSSATYNEQFF,TGCGCCAGCAGCTTGGGTGTTAGTAGCGCGACCTACAATGAGCAGTTCTTC
TRBV4-1,-,TRBJ2-5,many,CASSQTPIGETQYF,TGCGCCAGCAGCCAAACTCCAATTGGAGAGACCCAGTACTTC
TRBV4-3,-,TRBJ2-3,many,CASSQVGGFASTDTQYF,TGCGCCAGCAGCCAAGTCGGCGGGTTCGCTAGCACAGATACGCAGTATTTT
TRBV2,TRBD1,TRBJ2-1,few,CASRAGQGVSEQFF,TGTGCCAGCAGAGCGGGACAGGGAGTCAGTGAGCAGTTCTTC
TRBV6-6,TRBD1,TRBJ1-1,few,CASSYTHRDRGEAFF,TGTGCCAGCAGTTACACTCACCGGGACAGGGGGGAAGCTTTCTTT
TRBV5-1,TRBD2,TRBJ2-5,few,CASSLGGLPRETQYF,TGCGCCAGCAGCCTGGGGGGACTACCAAGAGAGACCCAGTACTTC
TRBV5-1,-,TRBJ2-2,-,CASSLSYTGELFF,TGCGCCAGCAGTCTTAGTTACACCGGGGAGCTGTTTTTT
TRBV27,TRBD1,TRBJ1-5,-,CASSFFRTGRIIYSNQPQHF,TGTGCCAGCAGTTTTTTCCGGACAGGGCGAATTATATATAGCAATCAGCCCCAGCATTTT
TRBV7-9,TRBD2,TRBJ2-1,few,CASSVASPTSGVYNEQFF,TGTGCCAGCAGCGTTGCTAGCCCGACTAGCGGGGTTTACAATGAGCAGTTCTTC
TRBV7-9,-,TRBJ2-1,few,CASSSEGYNEQFF,TGTGCCAGCAGTTCCGAGGGGTACAATGAGCAGTTCTTC
TRBV7-2,TRBD2,TRBJ2-4,-,CASSLEPSGGKNIQYF,TGTGCCAGCAGCTTAGAGCCTAGCGGGGGGAAAAACATTCAGTACTTC
TRBV7-6,-,TRBJ2-5,-,CASSPRTVVPGTPDNEETQYF,TGTGCCAGCAGCCCCCGGACAGTGGTACCGGGTACCCCCGATAACGAAGAGACCCAGTACTTC